Below, 31 T cell receptor beta chains from the same sample are listed, as sequenced in a study of CD8+ T cells in alopecia areata. Treatment reported: oral pan-JAK inhibitor, 5-10 mg twice daily. The sequencing template was cDNA reverse transcribed from extracted RNA. Assay: immunoSEQ multiplex PCR; the TCRdb copy retains only in-frame clones and omits some. The sample records over 100,000 clones, around three fifths being singletons. The starting material was CD8+ T cells sorted from blood, obtained at week 24, from a patient treated with tofacitinib. Receptors were obtained from a human donor with alopecia areata.

This chain joins TRBV5-6 and TRBJ1-4; D is unresolved. Per the germline V gene, CDR1 is SGHDT and CDR2 is YYEEEE. Trimming shortened V by 0 bases and J by 8 bases, and 14 bases separated the two germline ends. The CDR3 runs to 15 residues. In DNA, the CDR3 is TGTGCCAGCAGCTTGGTTTCGGGCTCTGGGGAAAAACTGTTTTTT. This codes for CASSLVSGSGEKLFF.

The chain couples TRBV27 to TRBJ2-7; D is possibly TRBD1 or TRBD2 (5 bases each). This CDR3 region has 15 residues. Germline V gives CDR1 MNHEY, CDR2 SMNVEV (reference sequence). Trimming removed 7 bases from V and 2 bases from J, with 18 bases in between. CDR3 DNA: TGTGCCAGCAATGGGGGTGGGGCGCCGGCCTACGAGCAGTACTTC. Encoded protein: CASNGGGAPAYEQYF.

The V gene is TRBV29-1, the J gene TRBJ2-2; no firm D call. This CDR3 has 12 amino acids. Germline CDR1 and CDR2: SQVTM and ANQGSEA. The V and J ends lost 1 base and 7 bases respectively, with 7 bases between them. CDR3 nucleotide sequence: TGCAGCGTTGAAGGAACGGGCGGGGAGCTGTTTTTT. This codes for CSVEGTGGELFF.

This clone was recorded once. This chain links TRBV2 with TRBJ2-2, with D possibly TRBD1 on 6 matching bases. This CDR3 has 14 residues. V shed 4 bases and J shed 1 base, with 7 bases lying between them. The germline gives CDR1 SNHLY, CDR2 FYNNEI. CDR3 nucleotides: TGTGCCAGCAGTGGGACAGAGAACACCGGGGAGCTGTTTTTT. Its translation: CASSGTENTGELFF. The whole variable domain, filled in from reference TRBV2 and TRBJ2-2, reads EPEVTQTPSHQVTQMGQEVILRCVPISNHLYFYWYRQILGQKVEFLVSFYNNEISEKSEIFDDQFSVERPDGSNFTLKIRSTKLEDSAMYFCASSGTENTGELFFGEGSRLTVL.

J is TRBJ1-6 and V is TRBV27, with a tentative D call TRBD1 (5 bases). Trimming removed 3 bases from V and 3 bases from J, with 18 bases in between. Germline values: CDR1 MNHEY, CDR2 SMNVEV (reference sequence). CDR3 size: 18 residues. CDR3 coding DNA: TGTGCCAGCAGTTTGATGGGACTACCTATGGGCTATAATTCACCCCTCCACTTT. Protein: CASSLMGLPMGYNSPLHF.

Only a few counts were recorded for this clone. CDR3 sequence: CASSEGGGAGANVLTF. DNA of the CDR3: TGTGCCAGCAGCGAGGGCGGAGGGGCCGGGGCCAACGTCCTGACTTTC. J is TRBJ2-6 and V is TRBV9, with D perhaps TRBD2 (6 bases). Germline lookup yields CDR1 SGDLS and CDR2 YYNGEE. There are 16 residues in the CDR3. The V end lost 3 bases, the J end lost 4 bases, and 14 bases lay between the germline ends.

This sequence joins TRBV9 and TRBJ2-3; 14 positions agree with TRBD2. The V and J ends lost 3 bases and 5 bases, in that order; junction bases with no gene match: 8. The CDR3 sequence is 17 residues long. Per germline, CDR1 SGDLS and CDR2 YYNGEE. The CDR3 sequence: CASSEETSGGAIDTQYF. CDR3 sequence (DNA): TGTGCCAGCAGCGAGGAGACTAGCGGGGGGGCTATAGATACGCAGTATTTT.

In this sample, this clone turned up once. The V and J genes are TRBV20-1 and TRBJ2-1; no reliable D call. The CDR3 is 10 amino acids. Trimming stripped 4 bases from V and 5 bases from J, with 3 bases between. CDR1 is DFQATT, CDR2 SNEGSKA, per germline (reference sequence). The CDR3 spells CSATNNEQFF. CDR3 DNA: TGCAGTGCTACCAACAATGAGCAGTTCTTC.

The chain employs TRBV6-5 and TRBJ1-1; no clear D. The V end was cut by 6 bases, the J end by 6 bases, with 14 bases between. The CDR3 is 13 amino acids. Germline CDR1 MNHEY, CDR2 SVGAGI. Here the CDR3 reads CASRATDWAEAFF. CDR3 sequence (DNA): TGTGCCAGCAGGGCGACTGACTGGGCTGAAGCTTTCTTT.

V usage is TRBV2 and J usage is TRBJ1-5; the D is unclear. V lost 7 bases to trimming and J lost 3 bases, with 16 bases between them. In germline, CDR1 is SNHLY, CDR2 FYNNEI. The CDR3 runs 15 residues. CDR3 bases: TGTGCCAGCACTACGGGCCGGCTCCCCAATCAGCCCCAGCATTTT. Translated, it gives CASTTGRLPNQPQHF.

To note about this clone: This specimen includes other DNA sequences encoding the same CDR3. V usage is TRBV7-3 and J usage is TRBJ1-2; 8 bases align to TRBD1. Germline CDR1 SGHTA, CDR2 FQGTGA. This CDR3 comprises 15 residues. Germline trimming cut 5 bases from V and 4 bases from J; bases unmatched to any gene: 9. The CDR3 protein is CASSPSGTGTYGYTF. The CDR3 DNA reads as TGTGCCAGCAGCCCATCCGGGACAGGAACCTATGGCTACACCTTC.

This clone was seen more than once but under ten times. The chain combines TRBV7-9 with TRBJ2-3; no reliable D call. The germline CDR1 and CDR2 sequences are SEHNR and FQNEAQ (reference sequence). The CDR3 contains 15 residues. Between the trimmed V and J ends, which lost 8 bases and 3 bases, there was a span of 18 bases. This chain's CDR3 is CASYPKLGWTDTQYF. CDR3 DNA sequence: TGTGCCAGCTACCCTAAACTGGGTTGGACAGATACGCAGTATTTT.

The sample holds a few counts of this clone. The chain combines TRBV25-1 with TRBJ2-7, with 7 nucleotides matching TRBD1. Germline values: CDR1 MGHDK, CDR2 SYGVNS. The CDR3 totals 13 residues. V dropped 3 bases and J dropped 5; count of bases not matched to a gene: 4. CDR3 DNA sequence: TGTGCCAGCAGTGACCACGACAGGGACGAGCAGTACTTC. Translation: CASSDHDRDEQYF.

This clone was seen a few times. The V gene is TRBV5-1, the J gene TRBJ2-3; 11 bases agree with TRBD2. Unmatched junction bases numbered 15, after V lost 2 bases and J lost 4 bases. This CDR3 is 19 amino acids long. The germline CDR1 and CDR2 sequences are SGHRS and YFSETQ. For the CDR3, the DNA is TGCGCCAGCAGCTTAAGTTTCCTGGAACTAGCGGGGGACCCAGATACGCAGTATTTT. This encodes CASSLSFLELAGDPDTQYF.

This clone occurred a few times. The V gene is TRBV27, the J gene TRBJ2-2; TRBD2 matches 8 bases. Losses at the gene ends were 7 bases for V and 6 bases for J; bases not matched to a gene: 10. The germline V gene has CDR1 MNHEY and CDR2 SMNVEV (reference sequence). The CDR3 has 15 residues. Here the CDR3 reads CASTRGGRSAGELFF. The CDR3, as DNA: TGTGCCAGCACTCGGGGGGGTAGATCCGCCGGGGAGCTGTTTTTT.

J is TRBJ2-3 and V is TRBV9; D gene uncertain. V was shortened by 0 bases and J by 2 bases, with 10 bases between the two germline ends. From germline, CDR1 is SGDLS and CDR2 YYNGEE. The CDR3 sequence is 15 residues long. In DNA, the CDR3 is TGTGCCAGCAGCGTAGAAGACTTAATCACAGATACGCAGTATTTT. Its translation: CASSVEDLITDTQYF.

The chain couples TRBV5-1 to TRBJ2-1; TRBD1 aligns across 10 bases. CDR3 length: 14 residues. The J segment lost 7 bases and the V segment lost 6 bases, leaving 7 bases of the junction unmatched. CDR1 is SGHRS, CDR2 YFSETQ, per germline. The CDR3 is CASKDRGRLNEQFF. For the CDR3, the DNA is TGCGCCAGCAAAGACAGGGGGCGCTTAAATGAGCAGTTCTTC.

This chain links TRBV6-4 with TRBJ2-3; 7 bases fit TRBD2. Trimming at V came to 3 bases and at J to 3 bases, leaving 9 bases not matched to a gene. The CDR3 contains 16 residues. The V gene's germline CDR1 is MRHNA and CDR2 SNTAGT. This CDR3 is CASSEIPAGETDTQYF. The CDR3 coding sequence is TGTGCCAGCAGTGAAATCCCTGCGGGGGAAACAGATACGCAGTATTTT.

This clone has more than one count but fewer than ten. The V gene is TRBV7-9, the J gene TRBJ2-3; TRBD2 aligns across 9 bases. Germline-derived CDR1 and CDR2 are SEHNR and FQNEAQ (reference sequence). The CDR3 totals 16 residues. V gave up 0 bases and J gave up 2 bases; unmatched junction bases: 3. The CDR3 loop is CASSLASGGLTDTQYF. For the CDR3, the DNA is TGTGCCAGCAGCTTAGCTAGCGGGGGCCTCACAGATACGCAGTATTTT. Full variable domain (missing parts from reference TRBV7-9 and TRBJ2-3): DTGVSQNPRHKITKRGQNVTFRCDPISEHNRLYWYRQTLGQGPEFLTYFQNEAQLEKSRLLSDRFSAERPKGSFSTLEIQRTEQGDSAMYLCASSLASGGLTDTQYFGPGTRLTVL.

The chain employs TRBV6-6 and TRBJ1-2, with 9 bases that match TRBD1. This CDR3 has 14 amino acids. Per the germline V gene, CDR1 is MNHNY and CDR2 is SVGAGI (reference sequence). V was clipped by 5 bases and J by 6 bases; unmatched bases: 7. The CDR3 loop reads CASSRVGQGNGYTF. As DNA, the CDR3 is TGTGCCAGCAGTCGGGTGGGACAGGGTAATGGCTACACCTTC.

In nucleotides, the CDR3 is TGCGCCAGCAGCTATGACAGGGGGGGCGAGCAGTACTTC. Encoded protein: CASSYDRGGEQYF. The chain couples TRBV5-1 to TRBJ2-7, with 9 nucleotides matching TRBD1. J lost 6 bases, V lost 3 bases, and 4 bases had no gene match. The CDR3 has 13 residues. Germline V gives CDR1 SGHRS, CDR2 YFSETQ.

V and J are TRBV2 and TRBJ1-1; 9 positions agree with TRBD1. CDR3 length: 13 amino acids. With V trimmed by 10 bases and J by 6 bases, 9 bases remained unmatched. Germline V lookup: CDR1 SNHLY, CDR2 FYNNEI. The CDR3 DNA sequence: TGTGCCAACCGGGACAGGGAAAGTGCTGAAGCTTTCTTT. The encoded protein is CANRDRESAEAFF.

The chain is built from TRBV5-4 and TRBJ1-3; the match to TRBD1 covers 7 bases. Germline V gene lookup returns CDR1 SGHNT and CDR2 YYREEE (reference sequence). The CDR3 sequence is 14 residues long. With V trimmed by 4 bases and J by 3 bases, 4 bases remained unmatched. The CDR3 loop is CASSVDRDGNTIYF. As DNA, the CDR3 is TGTGCCAGCAGCGTAGACAGGGATGGAAACACCATATATTTT.

The chain carries TRBV7-8 and TRBJ2-7; possible D gene TRBD2, 5 bases. This CDR3 has 13 amino acids. Between the trimmed V and J ends, which lost 3 bases and 2 bases, there was a span of 8 bases. The germline gives CDR1 SGHVS, CDR2 FQNEAQ. CDR3 in amino acids: CASSFGETYEQYF. The CDR3 nucleotides are TGTGCCAGCAGCTTCGGGGAAACCTACGAGCAGTACTTC.

The rearrangement joins TRBV5-1 to TRBJ2-1, with 10 bases identical to TRBD2. Losses at the gene ends were 0 bases for V and 4 bases for J; bases not matched to a gene: 7. The CDR3 consists of 17 residues. The germline CDR1 and CDR2 sequences are SGHRS and YFSETQ. CDR3 sequence reads: CASSLGSSGGGYNEQFF. The CDR3 DNA reads TGCGCCAGCAGCTTGGGATCTAGCGGGGGAGGTTACAATGAGCAGTTCTTC.

The chain links TRBV5-6 to TRBJ2-1; D uncertain. Trimming shortened V by 1 base and J by 8 bases, and 4 bases separated the two germline ends. Germline-derived CDR1 and CDR2 are SGHDT and YYEEEE. The CDR3 runs 11 residues. The CDR3 DNA reads as TGTGCCAGCAGCTTGAACCATGAGCAGTTCTTC. It is translated as CASSLNHEQFF.

A remark on this clone: A read error may be the cause here, since a much bigger clone is one base away. In DNA form, the CDR3 reads TGCGCCAGCAGCCAAGGACGGACGAACACTGAAGCTTTCTTT. Residues: CASSQGRTNTEAFF. This chain connects TRBV5-1 to TRBJ1-1; D ambiguous. Germline loops: CDR1 SGHRS, CDR2 YFSETQ. The CDR3 loop spans 14 amino acids. Deletions cut 4 bases from V and 1 base from J, with 11 bases between.

The chain combines TRBV13 with TRBJ2-5; TRBD1 or TRBD2 may be the D gene (7 bases each). Germline values: CDR1 PRHDT, CDR2 FYEKMQ (reference sequence). V was cut by 4 bases and J by 4 bases, with 16 bases left in between. This CDR3 has 15 residues. The CDR3 loop is CASSSPQGGAETQYF. The CDR3 DNA is TGTGCCAGCAGCTCTCCCCAGGGGGGGGCAGAGACCCAGTACTTC.

The chain couples TRBV30 to TRBJ2-1; TRBD2 is a possible D gene (5 bases). Germline V gene sequence: CDR1 GTSNPN, CDR2 SVGIG (reference sequence). This CDR3 contains 15 residues. V was pared by 0 bases and J by 0 bases, with 9 bases between. CDR3 amino acids: CAWSVIGSSYNEQFF. For the CDR3, the DNA is TGTGCCTGGAGTGTAATAGGGAGCTCCTACAATGAGCAGTTCTTC. The full variable domain, its missing parts supplied by reference TRBV30 and TRBJ2-1, is SQTIHQWPATLVQPVGSPLSLECTVEGTSNPNLYWYRQAAGRGLQLLFYSVGIGQISSEVPQNLSASRPQDRQFILSSKKLLLSDSGFYLCAWSVIGSSYNEQFFGPGTRLTVL.

This chain links TRBV5-1 with TRBJ1-2; tentatively, D is TRBD1 (6 bases). There are 17 residues in the CDR3. Germline V lookup: CDR1 SGHRS, CDR2 YFSETQ. Deletions cut 0 bases from V and 6 bases from J, with 21 bases between. Here the CDR3 DNA reads TGCGCCAGCAGCTTGGGGGACTCAGGGGTCGTAATCGATGGCTACACCTTC. Residues: CASSLGDSGVVIDGYTF.

A few counts support this clone. V usage is TRBV27 and J usage is TRBJ2-6; D ambiguous. CDR1 is MNHEY and CDR2 is SMNVEV in the germline V gene (reference sequence). V was cut by 4 bases and J by 0 bases, with 4 bases left in between. The CDR3 sequence is 14 residues long. CDR3 residues: CASSYNSGANVLTF. The DNA for the CDR3 is TGTGCCAGCAGTTACAACTCTGGGGCCAACGTCCTGACTTTC.